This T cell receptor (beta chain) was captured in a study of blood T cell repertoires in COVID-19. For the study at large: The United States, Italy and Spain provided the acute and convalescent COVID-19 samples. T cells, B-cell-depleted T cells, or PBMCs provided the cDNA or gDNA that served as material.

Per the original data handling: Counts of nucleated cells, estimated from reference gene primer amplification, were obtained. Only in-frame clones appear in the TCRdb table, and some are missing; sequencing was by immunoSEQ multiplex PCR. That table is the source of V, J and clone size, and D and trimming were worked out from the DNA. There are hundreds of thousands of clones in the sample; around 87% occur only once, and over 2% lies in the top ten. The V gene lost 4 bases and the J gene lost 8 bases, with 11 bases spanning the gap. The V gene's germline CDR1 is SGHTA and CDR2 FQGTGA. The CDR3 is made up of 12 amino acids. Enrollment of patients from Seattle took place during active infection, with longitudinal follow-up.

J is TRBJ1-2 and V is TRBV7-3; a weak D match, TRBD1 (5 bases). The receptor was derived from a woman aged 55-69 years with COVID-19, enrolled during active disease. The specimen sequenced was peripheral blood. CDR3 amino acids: CASSSQGGGYTF. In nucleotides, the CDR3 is TGTGCCAGCAGCTCTCAGGGTGGCGGCTACACCTTC. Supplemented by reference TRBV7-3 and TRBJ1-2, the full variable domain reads GAGVSQTPSNKVTEKGKYVELRCDPISGHTALYWYRQSLGQGPEFLIYFQGTGAADDSGLPNDRFFAVRPEGSVSTLKIQRTERGDSAVYLCASSSQGGGYTFGSGTRLTVV.